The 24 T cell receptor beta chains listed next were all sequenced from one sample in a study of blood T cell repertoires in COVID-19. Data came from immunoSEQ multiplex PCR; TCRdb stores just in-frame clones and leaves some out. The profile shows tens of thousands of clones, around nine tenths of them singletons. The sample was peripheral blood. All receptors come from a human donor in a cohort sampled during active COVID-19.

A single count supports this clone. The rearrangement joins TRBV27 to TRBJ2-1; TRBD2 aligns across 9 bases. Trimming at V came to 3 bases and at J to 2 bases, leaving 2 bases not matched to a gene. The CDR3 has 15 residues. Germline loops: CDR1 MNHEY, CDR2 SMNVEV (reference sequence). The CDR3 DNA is TGTGCCAGCAGTTTGGCTAGCGGGACCTACAATGAGCAGTTCTTC. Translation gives CASSLASGTYNEQFF.

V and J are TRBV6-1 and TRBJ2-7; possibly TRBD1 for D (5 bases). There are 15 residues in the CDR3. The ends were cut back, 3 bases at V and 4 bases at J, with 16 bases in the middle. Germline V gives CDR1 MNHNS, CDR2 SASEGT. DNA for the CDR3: TGTGCCAGCAGTGATCAGGGCCTTCAAACTTACGAGCAGTACTTC. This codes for CASSDQGLQTYEQYF.

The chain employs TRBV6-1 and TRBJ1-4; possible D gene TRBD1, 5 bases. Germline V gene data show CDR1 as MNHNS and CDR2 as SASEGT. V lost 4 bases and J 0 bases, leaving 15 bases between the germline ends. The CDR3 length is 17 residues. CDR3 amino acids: CASSGTRDWTTNEKLFF. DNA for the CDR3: TGTGCCAGCAGTGGAACTCGGGACTGGACAACTAATGAAAAACTGTTTTTT.

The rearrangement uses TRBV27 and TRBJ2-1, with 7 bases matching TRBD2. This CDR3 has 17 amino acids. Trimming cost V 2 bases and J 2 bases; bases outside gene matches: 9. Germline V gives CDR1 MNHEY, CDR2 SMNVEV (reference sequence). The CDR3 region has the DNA TGTGCCAGCAGTTTAGAAAGCAGACTAGCCCCCTACAATGAGCAGTTCTTC. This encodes CASSLESRLAPYNEQFF.

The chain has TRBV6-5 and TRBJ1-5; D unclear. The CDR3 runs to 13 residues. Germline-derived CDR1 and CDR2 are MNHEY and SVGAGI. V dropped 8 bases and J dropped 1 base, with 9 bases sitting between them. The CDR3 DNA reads TGTGCCAGCTCCAGTCAAAGCAATCAGCCCCAGCATTTT. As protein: CASSSQSNQPQHF.

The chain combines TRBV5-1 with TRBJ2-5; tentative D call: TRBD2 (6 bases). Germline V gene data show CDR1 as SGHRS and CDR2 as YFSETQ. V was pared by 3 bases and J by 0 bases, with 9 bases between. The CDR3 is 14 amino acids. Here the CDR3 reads CASSWEAHQETQYF. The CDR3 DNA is TGCGCCAGCAGCTGGGAGGCCCACCAAGAGACCCAGTACTTC.

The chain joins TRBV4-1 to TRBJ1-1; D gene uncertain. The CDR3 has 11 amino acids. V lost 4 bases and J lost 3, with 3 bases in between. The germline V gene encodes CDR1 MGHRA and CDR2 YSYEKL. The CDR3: CASSRDTEAFF. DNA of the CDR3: TGCGCCAGCAGCCGAGACACTGAAGCTTTCTTT.

CDR3 sequence reads: CASSLEAEPQETQYF. The CDR3 DNA is TGTGCCAGCAGCTTAGAAGCGGAGCCTCAAGAGACCCAGTACTTC. The chain couples TRBV13 to TRBJ2-5; D may be TRBD2 (5 bases). The CDR3 covers 15 residues. V was cut by 1 base and J by 2 bases, with 11 bases left in between. Per germline, CDR1 PRHDT and CDR2 FYEKMQ (reference sequence).

For the CDR3, the DNA is TGTGCCAGCCCGTGCGGTAGCTCCTACGAGCAGTACTTC. Translated, it gives CASPCGSSYEQYF. The V gene is TRBV3-1 (or the pseudogene TRBV3-2), the J gene TRBJ2-7; D remains unclear. V lost 8 bases and J 0 bases, leaving 11 bases between the germline ends. The CDR3 contains 13 residues. Looked up from germline, CDR1 is LGHDT and CDR2 is YNNKEL (reference sequence).

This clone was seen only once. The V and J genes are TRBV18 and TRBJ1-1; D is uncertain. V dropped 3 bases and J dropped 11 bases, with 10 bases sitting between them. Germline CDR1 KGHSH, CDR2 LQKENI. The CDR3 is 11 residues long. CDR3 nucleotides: TGTGCCAGCTCACCTCGGAGGGAGGCTTTCTTT. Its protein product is CASSPRREAFF.

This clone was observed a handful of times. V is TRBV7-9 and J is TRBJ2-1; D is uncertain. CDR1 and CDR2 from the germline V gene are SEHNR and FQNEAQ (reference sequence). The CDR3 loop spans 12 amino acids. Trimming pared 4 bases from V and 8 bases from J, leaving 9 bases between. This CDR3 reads CASSSRRDEQFF. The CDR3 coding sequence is TGTGCCAGCAGCTCAAGACGGGATGAGCAGTTCTTC. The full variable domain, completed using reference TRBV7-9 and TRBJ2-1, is DTGVSQNPRHKITKRGQNVTFRCDPISEHNRLYWYRQTLGQGPEFLTYFQNEAQLEKSRLLSDRFSAERPKGSFSTLEIQRTEQGDSAMYLCASSSRRDEQFFGPGTRLTVL.

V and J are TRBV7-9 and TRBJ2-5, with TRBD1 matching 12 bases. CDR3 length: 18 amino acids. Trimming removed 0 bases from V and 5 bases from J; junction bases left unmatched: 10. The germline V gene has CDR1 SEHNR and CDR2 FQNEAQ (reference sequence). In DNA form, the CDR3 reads TGTGCCAGCAGCTTAGCACTTTGGGACAGGGGGCTCGGTGAGACCCAGTACTTC. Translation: CASSLALWDRGLGETQYF. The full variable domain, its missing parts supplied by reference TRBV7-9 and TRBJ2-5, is DTGVSQNPRHKITKRGQNVTFRCDPISEHNRLYWYRQTLGQGPEFLTYFQNEAQLEKSRLLSDRFSAERPKGSFSTLEIQRTEQGDSAMYLCASSLALWDRGLGETQYFGPGTRLLVL.

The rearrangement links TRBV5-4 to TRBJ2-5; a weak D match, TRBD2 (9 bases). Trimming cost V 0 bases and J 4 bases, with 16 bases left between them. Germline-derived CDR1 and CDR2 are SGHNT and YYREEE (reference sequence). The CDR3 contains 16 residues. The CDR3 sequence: CASSLGSSGTGETQYF. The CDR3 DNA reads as TGTGCCAGCAGCTTGGGGTCTAGCGGGACAGGAGAGACCCAGTACTTC.

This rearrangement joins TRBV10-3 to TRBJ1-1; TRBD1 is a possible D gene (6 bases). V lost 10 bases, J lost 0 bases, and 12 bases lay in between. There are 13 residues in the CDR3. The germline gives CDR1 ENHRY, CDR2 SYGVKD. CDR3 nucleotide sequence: TGTGCCACCTCGGACAGCATGAACACTGAAGCTTTCTTT. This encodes CATSDSMNTEAFF.

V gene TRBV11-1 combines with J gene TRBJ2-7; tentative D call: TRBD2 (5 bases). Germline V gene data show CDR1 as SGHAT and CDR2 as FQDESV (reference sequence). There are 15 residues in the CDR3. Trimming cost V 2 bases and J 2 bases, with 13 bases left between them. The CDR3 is CASSLLGYGTYEQYF. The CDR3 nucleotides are TGTGCCAGCAGCTTATTGGGATACGGGACCTACGAGCAGTACTTC.

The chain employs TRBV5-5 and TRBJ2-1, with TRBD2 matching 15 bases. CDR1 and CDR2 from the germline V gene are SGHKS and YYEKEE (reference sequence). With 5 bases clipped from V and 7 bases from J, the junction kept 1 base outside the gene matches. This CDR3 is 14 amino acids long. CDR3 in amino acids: CASRGTSGRNEQFF. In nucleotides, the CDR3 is TGTGCCAGCAGAGGGACTAGCGGGAGGAATGAGCAGTTCTTC.

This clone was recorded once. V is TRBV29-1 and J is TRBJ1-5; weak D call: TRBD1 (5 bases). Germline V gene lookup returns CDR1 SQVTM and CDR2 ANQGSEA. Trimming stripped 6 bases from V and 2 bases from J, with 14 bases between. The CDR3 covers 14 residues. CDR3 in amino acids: CSVQQGSGNQPQHF. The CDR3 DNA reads TGCAGCGTGCAGCAGGGTTCGGGCAATCAGCCCCAGCATTTT.

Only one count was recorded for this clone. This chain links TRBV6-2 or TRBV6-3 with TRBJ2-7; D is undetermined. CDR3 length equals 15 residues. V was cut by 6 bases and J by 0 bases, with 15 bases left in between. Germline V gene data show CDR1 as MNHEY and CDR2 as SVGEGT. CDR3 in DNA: TGTGCCAGCAGCCCTCTGGTCGGTGCCTCCTACGAGCAGTACTTC. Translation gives CASSPLVGASYEQYF.

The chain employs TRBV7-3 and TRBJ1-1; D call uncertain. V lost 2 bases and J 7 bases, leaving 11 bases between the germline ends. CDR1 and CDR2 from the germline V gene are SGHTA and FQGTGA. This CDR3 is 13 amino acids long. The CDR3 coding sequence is TGTGCCAGCAGCTTATCGTCCGGGAATGAAGCTTTCTTT. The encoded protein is CASSLSSGNEAFF.

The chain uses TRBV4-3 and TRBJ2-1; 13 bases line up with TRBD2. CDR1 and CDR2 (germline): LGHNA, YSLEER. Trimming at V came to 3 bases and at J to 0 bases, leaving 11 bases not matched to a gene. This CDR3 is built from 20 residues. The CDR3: CASSHPSGLAGVHSYNEQFF. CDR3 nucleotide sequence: TGCGCCAGCAGCCACCCATCCGGACTAGCGGGAGTCCACTCCTACAATGAGCAGTTCTTC.

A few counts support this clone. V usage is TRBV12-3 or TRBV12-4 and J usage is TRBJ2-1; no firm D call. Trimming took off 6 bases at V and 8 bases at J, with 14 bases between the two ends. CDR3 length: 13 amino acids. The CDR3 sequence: CASRDLGSHEQFF. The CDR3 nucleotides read TGTGCCAGCAGGGATCTAGGTAGCCATGAGCAGTTCTTC.

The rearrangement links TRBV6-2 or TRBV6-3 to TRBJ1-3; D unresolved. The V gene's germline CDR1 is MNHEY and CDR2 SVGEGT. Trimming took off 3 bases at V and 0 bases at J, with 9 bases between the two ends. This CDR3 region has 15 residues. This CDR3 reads CASSYGGSSGNTIYF. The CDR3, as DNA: TGTGCCAGCAGTTATGGCGGGAGCTCTGGAAACACCATATATTTT.

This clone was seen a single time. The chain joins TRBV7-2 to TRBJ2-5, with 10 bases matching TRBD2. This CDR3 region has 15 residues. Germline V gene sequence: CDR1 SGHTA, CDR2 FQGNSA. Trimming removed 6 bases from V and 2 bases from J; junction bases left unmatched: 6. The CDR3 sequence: CASRTTSGDQETQYF. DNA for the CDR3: TGTGCCAGCAGGACCACTAGCGGGGATCAAGAGACCCAGTACTTC.

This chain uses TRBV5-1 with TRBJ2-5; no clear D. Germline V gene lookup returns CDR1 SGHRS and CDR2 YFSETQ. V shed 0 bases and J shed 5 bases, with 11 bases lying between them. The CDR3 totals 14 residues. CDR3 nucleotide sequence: TGCGCCAGCAGCTTGGAACAGCTTGGCGAGACCCAGTACTTC. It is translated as CASSLEQLGETQYF.